The present T cell receptor (beta chain) was sequenced within a study of PD-L1 blockade in urothelial cancer. As for the study in general: Males with bladder-origin urothelial cancer constituted about 85% of the roughly 29 patients. In tumor samples, T cells numbered a median of roughly 1,300.

Every PCR was spiked with synthetic TCR analog templates. Quantitation of FFPE tumor DNA was performed with amplified housekeeping genes. TCRdb's copy holds only in-frame clones and misses some; the assay was immunoSEQ multiplex PCR. The sample has just over 35,000 clones, approximately 40% seen once. This clone was counted only a few times. Looked up from germline, CDR1 is MNHGY and CDR2 is SAAAGT. Trimming removed 7 bases from V and 2 bases from J, with 17 bases in between. This CDR3 has 15 residues. The chain combines TRBV6-8 with TRBJ1-2, with D maybe TRBD1 (6 bases). The sequence came from a man aged 60 to 69 with urothelial cancer. This sample comprised tumor tissue, obtained before atezolizumab (anti-PD-L1) treatment. The CDR3 bases are TGTGCCAGCATCGAAGGGGGTCAGGGCAACTATGGCTACACCTTC. Translated, it gives CASIEGGQGNYGYTF.